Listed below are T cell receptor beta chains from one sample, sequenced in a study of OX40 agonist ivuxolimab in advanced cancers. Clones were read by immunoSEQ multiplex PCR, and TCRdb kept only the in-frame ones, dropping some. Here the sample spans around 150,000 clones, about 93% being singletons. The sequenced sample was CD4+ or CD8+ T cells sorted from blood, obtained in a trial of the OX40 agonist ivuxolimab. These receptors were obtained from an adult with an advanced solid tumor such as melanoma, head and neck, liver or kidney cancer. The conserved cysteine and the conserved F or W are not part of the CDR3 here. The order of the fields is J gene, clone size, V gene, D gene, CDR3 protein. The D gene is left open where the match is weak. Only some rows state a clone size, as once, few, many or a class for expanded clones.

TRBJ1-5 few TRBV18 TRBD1 ASSEQGIDQPQH
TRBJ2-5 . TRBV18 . ASSPPSGETSPY
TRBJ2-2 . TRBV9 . ASSVVSWGPGSGELF
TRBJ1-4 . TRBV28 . ASSLAGSDRRF
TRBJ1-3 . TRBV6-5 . ASSYSTNSGNTIY
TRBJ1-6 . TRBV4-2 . ASSSRTESSYNSPLH
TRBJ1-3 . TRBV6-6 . ASSFSGKAGNTIY
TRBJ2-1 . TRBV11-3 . ASSLSRYNEQF
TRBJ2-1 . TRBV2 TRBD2 APTPPSGRGYEQF
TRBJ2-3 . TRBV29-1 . SVEVGLGTDTQY
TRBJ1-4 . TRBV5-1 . ASSPTATNEKLF
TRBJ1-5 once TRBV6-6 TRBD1 ASSIEQGAANQPQH
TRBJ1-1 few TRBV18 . ASLSGTLNTEAF
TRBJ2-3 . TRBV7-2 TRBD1 ASSLGGQGSTDTQY
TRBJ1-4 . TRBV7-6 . ASSPRRGGEKLF
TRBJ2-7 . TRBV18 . ASSPPSGETSPY
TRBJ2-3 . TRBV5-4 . ASSSKGDTDTQY
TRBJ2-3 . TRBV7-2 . ASSLEVVTDTQY
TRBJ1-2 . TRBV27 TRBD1 ASSFDRGLMYYGYT
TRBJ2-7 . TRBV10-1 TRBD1 ASQKGTANYEQY
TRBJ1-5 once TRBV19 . ASTRLSAGRDQPQH
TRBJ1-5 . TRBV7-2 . ASSPRGRGNQPQH
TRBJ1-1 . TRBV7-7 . ASSLAENTEAF